This T cell receptor beta chain was documented in a study of T-cell memory formation after mild COVID-19. TCRdb processed the 5' RACE reads anew with MiXCR; each CDR3 protein has one entry. The data show around 340,000 distinct CDR3 sequences, with about 21% seen just once and roughly an eighth held by the top ten. The CDR3 totals 13 residues. Trimming shortened V by 8 bases and J by 5 bases, and 16 bases separated the two germline ends. Per the germline V gene, CDR1 is SGHRS and CDR2 is YFSETQ. Sequencing was carried out using PBMCs or a T cell subset sorted from them (not recorded which). The source is an adult woman who had mild COVID-19 (a few samples of this study predate the infection). Cell type and time point are not known. The chain employs TRBV5-1 and TRBJ1-1; D unresolved. This chain's CDR3 is CASLTEAGTEAFF. Here the CDR3 DNA reads TGCGCCAGTCTGACGGAGGCGGGGACTGAAGCTTTCTTT.